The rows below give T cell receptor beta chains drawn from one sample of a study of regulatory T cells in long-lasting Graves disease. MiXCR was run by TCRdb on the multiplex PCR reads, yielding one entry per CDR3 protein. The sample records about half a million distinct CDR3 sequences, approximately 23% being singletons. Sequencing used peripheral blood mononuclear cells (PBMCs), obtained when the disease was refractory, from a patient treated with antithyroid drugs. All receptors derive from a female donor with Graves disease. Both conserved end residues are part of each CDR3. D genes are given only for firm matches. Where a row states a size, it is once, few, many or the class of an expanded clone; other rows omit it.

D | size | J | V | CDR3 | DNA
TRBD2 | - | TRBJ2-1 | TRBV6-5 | CASSYSTGGPLNEQFF | TGTGCCAGCAGTTACTCAACGGGAGGGCCATTAAATGAGCAGTTCTTC
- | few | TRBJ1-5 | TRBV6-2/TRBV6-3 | CASSYDSGLNQPQHF | TGTGCCAGCAGTTACGATTCGGGCCTCAATCAGCCCCAGCATTTT
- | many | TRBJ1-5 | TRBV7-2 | CASSLAGIGSNQPQHF | TGTGCCAGCAGCTTAGCTGGCATCGGGAGCAATCAGCCCCAGCATTTT
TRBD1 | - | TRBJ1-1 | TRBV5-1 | CASSPTGDNTEAFF | TGCGCCAGCAGCCCTACAGGGGACAACACTGAAGCTTTCTTT
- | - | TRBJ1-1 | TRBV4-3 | CASSPNLAYQAFF | TGCGCCAGCAGCCCTAACCTTGCCTACCAAGCTTTCTTT
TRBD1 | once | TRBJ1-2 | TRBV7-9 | CASSPTGEPYGYTF | TGTGCCAGCAGCCCAACAGGGGAGCCCTATGGCTACACCTTC
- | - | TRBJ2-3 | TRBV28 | CASRRQSTDTQYF | TGTGCCAGCAGACGACAGAGCACAGATACGCAGTATTTT
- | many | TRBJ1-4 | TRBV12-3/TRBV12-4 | CASSDGQDNEKLFF | TGTGCCAGCAGTGACGGGCAAGATAATGAAAAACTGTTTTTT
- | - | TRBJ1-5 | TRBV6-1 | CASLPGGSNQPQHF | TGTGCCAGCCTCCCCGGGGGGAGCAATCAGCCCCAGCATTTT
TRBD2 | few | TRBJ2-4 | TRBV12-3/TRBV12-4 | CASTLTSEGKNIQYF | TGTGCCAGCACCTTGACTAGCGAAGGCAAAAACATTCAGTACTTC
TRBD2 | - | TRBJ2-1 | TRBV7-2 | CASSLAAAGLKNEQFF | TGTGCCAGCAGCTTAGCTGCAGCGGGGTTGAAGAATGAGCAGTTCTTC
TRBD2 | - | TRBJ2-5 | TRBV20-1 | CSARPTWLAGGRETQYF | TGCAGTGCTAGGCCCACTTGGCTAGCGGGGGGACGGGAGACCCAGTACTTC
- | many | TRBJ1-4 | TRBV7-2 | CASTPGPGRTEKLFF | TGTGCCAGCACCCCAGGGCCAGGGCGGACGGAAAAACTGTTTTTT
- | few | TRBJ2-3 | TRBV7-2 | CASSLFEGTQYF | TGTGCCAGCAGCTTATTCGAGGGTACGCAGTATTTT
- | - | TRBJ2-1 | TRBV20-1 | CSAKSGLPYNEQFF | TGCAGTGCAAAGAGCGGCCTACCTTACAATGAGCAGTTCTTC
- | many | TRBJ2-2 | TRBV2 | CASRRGQGVTGELFF | TGTGCCAGCAGACGGGGGCAGGGCGTCACCGGGGAGCTGTTTTTT
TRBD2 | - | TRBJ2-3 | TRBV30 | CAWSPSGSSADTQYF | TGTGCCTGGAGTCCTAGCGGGAGTTCGGCAGATACGCAGTATTTT
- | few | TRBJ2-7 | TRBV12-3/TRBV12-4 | CASRTHDTSYEQYF | TGTGCCAGCAGAACTCACGACACGTCCTACGAGCAGTACTTC